This T cell receptor (beta chain) was observed in a study of cytomegalovirus exposure and HLA in healthy donors. A multiplex PCR was run with 60 Vbeta primers and 13 Jbeta primers. Clones were sequenced by immunoSEQ multiplex PCR, and TCRdb holds only the in-frame ones, with some missing. The sample yields 90,000 to 120,000 clones, around three quarters seen once. The sequence derives from a woman in her forties or fifties in good health and CMV-seropositive. The sample consisted of PBMCs.

DNA for the CDR3: TGTGCCAGCAGTTATGACAGGAGGAACACTGAAGCTTTCTTT. Protein sequence: CASSYDRRNTEAFF. This chain connects TRBV6-5 to TRBJ1-1; TRBD1 is a possible D gene (6 bases). This CDR3 spans 14 amino acids. V was shortened by 3 bases and J by 1 base, with 9 bases between the two germline ends. CDR1 is MNHEY and CDR2 is SVGAGI in the germline V gene.